The entry that follows covers one T cell receptor beta chain sequence. Its antigen remains unidentified. Each sample provided at least 6 micrograms of extracted total RNA. A sample-barcoded 5' primer and a J-beta primer mix were used in a second PCR of about 7 to 12 cycles. TCRdb independently ran MiXCR on the 5' RACE reads; one entry per CDR3 protein. The sample shows under 700,000 distinct CDR3 sequences, approximately 25% of them seen only once. This specimen belongs to a study of blood T cells in healthy people across ages. Study-level points and caveats: Expanded clonotype shifts may have been confounded, as the donors had an unknown CMV status.

The germline CDR1 and CDR2 sequences are DFQATT and SNEGSKA (reference sequence). V dropped 6 bases and J dropped 4; count of bases not matched to a gene: 15. The CDR3 has 16 amino acids. The same data also went into a second study, on T cells of mothers and their children.

The rearrangement joins TRBV20-1 to TRBJ2-3, with 8 bases that match TRBD2. This clonotype was sampled from a boy younger than 18 in good health. The specimen sequenced was blood. The CDR3 protein is CSAREVRGGFSDTQYF. The CDR3 region has the DNA TGCAGTGCCAGGGAGGTCCGGGGGGGCTTCTCAGATACGCAGTATTTT.